This T cell receptor beta chain comes out of a study of T-cell reconstitution after alpha-beta-depleted transplantation in children. Findings of the study overall: The study traced high day-60 TCRbeta diversity in some patients to surviving recipient T cells and thymic progenitors. Several hundred rapidly expanded clones from non-depleted graft cells reportedly supplied alpha-beta T cells about two months post-transplant. One year after transplant, T-cell counts and diversity came mostly from newly produced T cells.

A TCRbeta library incorporating unique molecular identifiers was prepared. One entry per CDR3 protein, called by TCRdb with MiXCR from the PCR reads. The sample includes around 190,000 distinct CDR3 sequences, approximately 6.9% of them seen just once. Per the germline V gene, CDR1 is SGHTA and CDR2 is FQGNSA. The CDR3 has 13 residues. As to this clonotype: The antigen remains unidentified. Sequence at one end of the junction differs from germline and may be a read error.

The TCR was taken from a boy aged 2-9 years with acute lymphoblastic leukemia, due to receive a stem cell transplant. This chain joins TRBV7-2 and TRBJ2-5, with TRBD1 matching 8 bases. Here the sequenced sample was PBMCs, taken before TCRalphabeta/CD19-depleted stem cell transplant. The DNA for the CDR3 is TGTGTCAGCAGACTCAGGGGGCTGGAGACCCAGTACTTC. Its translation is CVSRLRGLETQYF.